The rows below give T cell receptor beta chains drawn from one sample of a study of T cell changes during pregnancy in multiple sclerosis. Measured with immunoSEQ multiplex PCR; TCRdb has only the in-frame clones, and not every one. The sample has around 96,000 clones, around 93% seen once. This material consisted of peripheral blood, taken in the first trimester of pregnancy. Receptors were obtained from a female donor with multiple sclerosis, enrolled in a pregnancy study. The CDR3 runs from the conserved cysteine through the conserved F or W. A D gene is named only where the DNA matches it firmly. Size is omitted from some rows. Given values are once, few, many or a class for expanded clones.

NA	TRBV11-2	TRBJ1-3	NA	TGTGCCAGCAGGGGCACTGGAAACACCATATATTTT	CASRGTGNTIYF
NA	TRBV2	TRBJ1-5	NA	TGTGCCAGCAGTAAGGAGTTTAACAATCAGCCCCAGCATTTT	CASSKEFNNQPQHF
NA	TRBV27	TRBJ2-1	NA	TGTGCCAGCAGTTTATCCTGGGCTGGGTCCTACAATGAGCAGTTCTTC	CASSLSWAGSYNEQFF
NA	TRBV19	TRBJ1-1	NA	TGTGCCAGTAGTATCCGGACAGCTAACACTGAAGCTTTCTTT	CASSIRTANTEAFF
NA	TRBV7-9	TRBJ2-1	TRBD2	TGTGCCAGCATCACCGGGGGGGCCGCCTACAATGAGCAGTTCTTC	CASITGGAAYNEQFF
NA	TRBV19	TRBJ2-7	TRBD1	TGTGCCAGTAGCCCAGTCCGGGGACAGGGCCACGAGCAGTACTTC	CASSPVRGQGHEQYF
NA	TRBV19	TRBJ1-1	TRBD1	TGTGCCAGTAGTCCACGGACAGGGCTGAACACTGAAGCTTTCTTT	CASSPRTGLNTEAFF
NA	TRBV13	TRBJ2-2	TRBD1	TGTGCCAGCAGCCCACGACAGGGGCCCGGGGAGCTGTTTTTT	CASSPRQGPGELFF
NA	TRBV6-5	TRBJ2-3	TRBD2	TGTGCCAGCAGTTATAGGCGGGGGATCACAGATACGCAGTATTTT	CASSYRRGITDTQYF
NA	TRBV10-3	TRBJ2-1	TRBD2	TGTGCCATCACCCCCGGACTAGCGGGGGCGGAGGGTGAGCAGTTCTTC	CAITPGLAGAEGEQFF
NA	TRBV7-6	TRBJ2-3	NA	TGTGCCAGCAGCTTAGTTCCCCCCCGTTCTAGCACAGATACGCAGTATTTT	CASSLVPPRSSTDTQYF
NA	TRBV13	TRBJ2-7	NA	TGTGCCAGCAGCTTAGGCAGGGCCTACGAGCAGTACTTC	CASSLGRAYEQYF
once	TRBV10-2	TRBJ2-3	TRBD2	TGCGCCAGCGAAGAGATACGGGGGGGAGATACGCAGTATTTT	CASEEIRGGDTQYF
NA	TRBV18	TRBJ1-5	NA	TGTGCCAGCTCTGAGTGGAATCAGCCCCAGCATTTT	CASSEWNQPQHF
NA	TRBV5-6	TRBJ1-6	NA	TGTGCCAGCAGCTCTGGGGGGGGTAATTCACCCCTCCACTTT	CASSSGGGNSPLHF
NA	TRBV10-1	TRBJ2-7	NA	TGCGCCAGCCTTGGGGGGGGCCGCGAGCAGTACTTC	CASLGGGREQYF
NA	TRBV18	TRBJ2-7	NA	TGTGCCAGCTCACCACAGTCCCAGGGGACCGAGCAGTACTTC	CASSPQSQGTEQYF
once	TRBV27	TRBJ2-2	TRBD2	TGTGCCAGCAGTTTGACTAGCTCTCTTATTCCCGGGGAGCTGTTTTTT	CASSLTSSLIPGELFF
NA	TRBV6-5	TRBJ1-3	NA	TGTGCCAGCAGTTCTCCCTCAGGGGCTACTGGAAACACCATATATTTT	CASSSPSGATGNTIYF
NA	TRBV6-4	TRBJ2-3	NA	TGTGCCAGCAGTGATGCAGGGGCTAGCACAGATACGCAGTATTTT	CASSDAGASTDTQYF
NA	TRBV5-1	TRBJ1-1	TRBD1	TGCGCCAGCAGCCGTACGACAGGGGTTGGTGAAGCTTTCTTT	CASSRTTGVGEAFF
NA	TRBV6-4	TRBJ1-6	NA	TGTGCCAGCAGTGACTCAGCAGGGATTAATTCACCCCTCCACTTT	CASSDSAGINSPLHF
once	TRBV6-6	TRBJ1-1	NA	TGTGCCGCAGGGAAATTCGGAAATGAAGCTTTCTTT	CAAGKFGNEAFF
NA	TRBV7-8	TRBJ1-5	NA	TGTGCCAGCAGCTTAGATGCAGGGAAAGGGCTCGGACAGCCCCAGCATTTT	CASSLDAGKGLGQPQHF
NA	TRBV25-1	TRBJ2-3	TRBD2	TGTGCCAGCAGTGCGAGCGGGGGGGCAGGGGATACGCAGTATTTT	CASSASGGAGDTQYF
NA	TRBV2	TRBJ2-1	TRBD2	TGTGCCAGCAGTAACCTTCTAGCGGGGGGTTCCAATGAGCAGTTCTTC	CASSNLLAGGSNEQFF
NA	TRBV2	TRBJ2-1	NA	TGTGCCAGCAGTCGATGGCTAGCCAATGAGCAGTTCTTC	CASSRWLANEQFF
NA	TRBV2	TRBJ2-2	NA	TGTGCCAGTAACAGGGTATACGAAACCGGGGAGCTGTTTTTT	CASNRVYETGELFF
NA	TRBV5-4	TRBJ2-2	NA	TGTGCCAGCAGCCCCCCTCCGGGAAGCGGGGAGCTGTTTTTT	CASSPPPGSGELFF
NA	TRBV29-1	TRBJ2-7	NA	TGCAGCGCCGCAATAACAGGGTTCGCGTACGAGCAGTACTTC	CSAAITGFAYEQYF
NA	TRBV18	TRBJ1-4	NA	TGTGCCAGCTCACCCAACACAGGGTTGGGTGAAAAACTGTTTTTT	CASSPNTGLGEKLFF
NA	TRBV11-1	TRBJ2-3	TRBD2	TGTGCCAGCAGTCCTAGCGGGGGGGCTCCCTCAGATACGCAGTATTTT	CASSPSGGAPSDTQYF